The 32 T cell receptor beta chains below all came from one sample that was sequenced in a study of Tregs in tolerant kidney transplant recipients. Clones were read by immunoSEQ multiplex PCR, and TCRdb kept only the in-frame ones, dropping some. This sample has 98,000 or so clones, with nearly 90% found just once. The material was CD4+ T cells from blood, obtained before the transplant. These receptor sequences come from a human donor who received a combined kidney and bone marrow transplant.

The J gene is TRBJ1-1, the V gene TRBV7-6, with D possibly TRBD1 on 5 matching bases. In germline, CDR1 is SGHVS, CDR2 FNYEAQ. The CDR3 is 16 amino acids. V was shortened by 0 bases and J by 3 bases, with 14 bases between the two germline ends. Here the CDR3 DNA reads TGTGCCAGCAGCTTAGCAGGGGTGGGCCCGGACACTGAAGCTTTCTTT. Its protein product is CASSLAGVGPDTEAFF.

The chain employs TRBV5-1 and TRBJ2-5; TRBD2 aligns across 9 bases. The CDR3 has 16 residues. Germline assignment: CDR1 SGHRS and CDR2 YFSETQ. Trimming at V came to 0 bases and at J to 1 base, leaving 4 bases not matched to a gene. CDR3 nucleotide sequence: TGCGCCAGCAGCTTGGTGCTAGCGGGGCCCCAAGAGACCCAGTACTTC. This codes for CASSLVLAGPQETQYF.

J is TRBJ1-2 and V is TRBV6-1, with 7 bases aligning to TRBD1. CDR3 length: 15 amino acids. Germline values: CDR1 MNHNS, CDR2 SASEGT. With 8 bases clipped from V and 6 bases from J, the junction kept 15 bases outside the gene matches. The CDR3 coding sequence is TGTGCCAGCCGGAATCACAACCGACAGGGCCATGGCTACACCTTC. Translated, it gives CASRNHNRQGHGYTF.

Details on this clone: The junction departs from the called germline gene at one end, perhaps through a read error. The chain recombines TRBV11-2 with TRBJ2-7; 7 bases fit TRBD1. In germline, CDR1 is SGHAT, CDR2 FQNNGV. The CDR3 is 12 residues long. The CDR3 DNA reads TGTGCCAGCAGCTTAGACGGGACAGTGCTTCGCTTC. Its protein is CASSLDGTVLRF.

The V call is TRBV6-5, the J call TRBJ1-2; 8 bases agree with TRBD1. The ends lost 4 bases at V and 6 bases at J; junction bases unmatched: 7. Germline CDR1 reads MNHEY; CDR2 reads SVGAGI. This CDR3 has 14 residues. The chain's CDR3 is CASSSLGQGDGYTF. The CDR3 region has the DNA TGTGCCAGCAGTTCCCTCGGACAGGGCGATGGCTACACCTTC.

This clone appeared once. The chain employs TRBV5-8 and TRBJ2-3; D remains unclear. Trimming left V 1 base short and J 4 bases short, with 10 bases between. CDR3 length: 14 residues. Germline V lookup: CDR1 SGHTS, CDR2 YDEGEE. CDR3 DNA sequence: TGTGCCAGCAGCTTGAGGCAGACTTCAGATACGCAGTATTTT. It translates to CASSLRQTSDTQYF.

The genes are TRBV5-1 and TRBJ1-3; TRBD1 is a possible D gene (6 bases). V gave up 0 bases and J gave up 0 bases, with 10 bases separating them. Per the germline V gene, CDR1 is SGHRS and CDR2 is YFSETQ. This CDR3 region has 16 residues. This chain's CDR3 is CASSLDRAISGNTIYF. CDR3 nucleotides: TGCGCCAGCAGCTTGGACAGGGCGATCTCTGGAAACACCATATATTTT.

This sequence joins TRBV19 and TRBJ2-7; 10 bases align to TRBD1. This CDR3 comprises 13 residues. Germline V CDR1 and CDR2: LNHDA, SQIVND (reference sequence). J gave up 4 bases and V 9 bases, and 6 bases lay outside the gene matches. CDR3 loop: CASDRGRGYEQYF. In DNA form, the CDR3 reads TGTGCCAGCGACAGGGGGCGCGGGTACGAGCAGTACTTC.

This clone was observed a handful of times. The rearrangement joins TRBV18 to TRBJ2-7; TRBD1 might be the D (6 bases). Between the trimmed V and J ends, which lost 6 bases and 3 bases, there was a span of 18 bases. From germline, CDR1 is KGHSH and CDR2 LQKENI. CDR3 length: 15 residues. The CDR3 is CASSEGHGQHYEQYF. In nucleotides, the CDR3 is TGTGCCAGCTCCGAGGGACACGGCCAGCACTACGAGCAGTACTTC.

This chain uses TRBV5-1 with TRBJ1-1; 7 bases are a match to TRBD1. CDR1 is SGHRS and CDR2 is YFSETQ in the germline V gene. After removal of 2 bases from V and 4 bases from J, the junction contained 8 bases not matched to a gene. This CDR3 has 15 residues. This CDR3 reads CASSLRGRDGTEAFF. The CDR3 coding sequence is TGCGCCAGCAGCTTAAGGGGGCGGGACGGCACTGAAGCTTTCTTT. The full variable domain, in which reference TRBV5-1 and TRBJ1-1 provide the parts outside the CDR3, is KAGVTQTPRYLIKTRGQQVTLSCSPISGHRSVSWYQQTPGQGLQFLFEYFSETQRNKGNFPGRFSGRQFSNSRSEMNVSTLELGDSALYLCASSLRGRDGTEAFFGQGTRLTVV.

V is TRBV12-1 and J is TRBJ2-6; the DNA was not used to check the table's D call, TRBD1. TRBV12-1 represents a pseudogene. The CDR3 spans 17 residues. The DNA of the CDR3 is TGTGCCAGCAGCTTCGCCGAAACAGGGTGGGGGGCCAACGTCCTGACTTTC. It specifies CASSFAETGWGANVLTF.

V gene TRBV29-1 combines with J gene TRBJ2-3; TRBD1 agrees at 8 bases. There are 13 residues in the CDR3. The junction had 5 bases not matched to a gene; V was cut back by 6 bases and J by 3 bases. Germline V gives CDR1 SQVTM, CDR2 ANQGSEA. This CDR3 is CSVNRDRTDTQYF. As DNA, the CDR3 is TGCAGCGTAAACCGGGACAGGACAGATACGCAGTATTTT.

The J gene is TRBJ1-1, the V gene TRBV29-1, with unresolved D. V lost 0 bases, J lost 8 bases, and 13 bases lay in between. Germline lookup yields CDR1 SQVTM and CDR2 ANQGSEA. This CDR3 has 13 residues. The CDR3 DNA follows: TGCAGCGTTGAAGATTGGGCACGGCGAGAAGCTTTCTTT. Translation gives CSVEDWARREAFF.

A single count supports this clone. This sequence joins TRBV7-2 and TRBJ2-4, with a tentative D call TRBD2 (6 bases). The V gene's germline CDR1 is SGHTA and CDR2 FQGNSA. The V and J ends lost 1 base and 7 bases respectively, with 14 bases between them. The CDR3 spans 15 residues. The DNA of the CDR3 is TGTGCCAGCAGCTTAGAGGGCGGGATGGGGAACATTCAGTACTTC. Its translation is CASSLEGGMGNIQYF. Variable domain in full (rest from reference TRBV7-2 and TRBJ2-4): GAGVSQSPSNKVTEKGKDVELRCDPISGHTALYWYRQSLGQGLEFLIYFQGNSAPDKSGLPSDRFSAERTGGSVSTLTIQRTQQEDSAVYLCASSLEGGMGNIQYFGAGTRLSVL.

The CDR3 here is CASSQEGATGNTIYF. For the CDR3, the DNA is TGTGCCAGCAGCCAAGAGGGGGCGACAGGAAACACCATATATTTT. The gene calls are TRBV4-2 and TRBJ1-3, with D possibly being TRBD1 (6 bases). CDR3 length equals 15 residues. Per the germline V gene, CDR1 is LGHNA and CDR2 is YNFKEQ. Trimming removed 0 bases at V and 4 bases at J, with 10 bases between.

The J gene is TRBJ2-1, the V gene TRBV7-6; D is perhaps TRBD1 (6 bases). The V end was cut by 0 bases, the J end by 7 bases, with 7 bases between. The CDR3 extends over 13 amino acids. Germline V gene lookup returns CDR1 SGHVS and CDR2 FNYEAQ. The CDR3, as DNA: TGTGCCAGCAGCTTAGCGGGACATAATGAGCAGTTCTTC. Its protein is CASSLAGHNEQFF.

The CDR3 here is CASSLLNEKLFF. CDR3 coding DNA: TGTGCCAGCAGTTTACTGAATGAAAAACTGTTTTTT. The chain links TRBV28 to TRBJ1-4; D ambiguous. Between the trimmed V and J ends, which lost 2 bases and 5 bases, there was a span of 3 bases. There are 12 residues in the CDR3. Germline assignment: CDR1 MDHEN and CDR2 SYDVKM.

This chain uses TRBV10-2 with TRBJ2-2; no firm D call. V lost 6 bases and J lost 5, with 10 bases in between. Per the germline V gene, CDR1 is WSHSY and CDR2 is SAAADI. This CDR3 has 13 amino acids. The DNA of the CDR3 is TGCGCCAGCAGAGCCCCACGGACCGGGGAGCTGTTTTTT. Translation: CASRAPRTGELFF.

V is TRBV2 and J is TRBJ2-7, with 10 bases identical to TRBD2. V was clipped by 3 bases and J by 2 bases; unmatched bases: 13. CDR1 SNHLY and CDR2 FYNNEI come from the germline V gene. CDR3 length: 18 residues. CDR3 in amino acids: CASSDGGLAPANAYEQYF. The CDR3, as DNA: TGTGCCAGCAGTGATGGGGGACTAGCGCCTGCTAACGCCTACGAGCAGTACTTC.

V gene TRBV2 combines with J gene TRBJ1-1; 11 bases are a match to TRBD1. Trimming at V came to 6 bases and at J to 0 bases, leaving 3 bases not matched to a gene. Per the germline V gene, CDR1 is SNHLY and CDR2 is FYNNEI. The CDR3 loop spans 15 amino acids. CDR3 sequence reads: CASRDRGRMNTEAFF. The CDR3 DNA is TGTGCCAGCAGGGACAGGGGGCGCATGAACACTGAAGCTTTCTTT.

CDR3 loop: CASSTTGSPNYGYTF. CDR3 DNA: TGTGCCAGCAGCACTACAGGGTCCCCTAACTATGGCTACACCTTC. J is TRBJ1-2 and V is TRBV9; D possibly corresponds to TRBD1 (6 bases). V was clipped by 4 bases and J by 0 bases, with 13 bases between them. The CDR3 has 15 amino acids. From germline, CDR1 is SGDLS and CDR2 YYNGEE.

This clone was seen a few times. J is TRBJ1-6 and V is TRBV5-4, with TRBD1 matching 8 bases. This CDR3 contains 15 residues. Germline CDR1 reads SGHNT; CDR2 reads YYREEE (reference sequence). With 4 bases clipped from V and 4 bases from J, the junction kept 4 bases outside the gene matches. The CDR3 loop reads CASSGGDRYNSPLHF. The CDR3 bases are TGTGCCAGCAGCGGCGGGGACAGGTATAATTCACCCCTCCACTTT. Full variable domain (outside the CDR3, taken from reference TRBV5-4 and TRBJ1-6): ETGVTQSPTHLIKTRGQQVTLRCSSQSGHNTVSWYQQALGQGPQFIFQYYREEENGRGNFPPRFSGLQFPNYSSELNVNALELDDSALYLCASSGGDRYNSPLHFGNGTRLTVT.

J is TRBJ1-1 and V is TRBV27, with 8 bases aligning to TRBD1. The CDR3 has 13 amino acids. The germline gives CDR1 MNHEY, CDR2 SMNVEV (reference sequence). With V trimmed by 5 bases and J by 7 bases, 6 bases remained unmatched. CDR3: CASSEQGGDEAFF. CDR3 nucleotide sequence: TGTGCCAGCAGTGAACAGGGGGGCGATGAAGCTTTCTTT.

This clone appeared a few times. V and J are TRBV9 and TRBJ2-1; 11 bases align to TRBD2. Germline assignment: CDR1 SGDLS and CDR2 YYNGEE. With V trimmed by 0 bases and J by 7 bases, 6 bases remained unmatched. The CDR3 is 16 amino acids. The CDR3 nucleotides are TGTGCCAGCAGCGTAGCGGGGACTAGCGGCGCTAATGAGCAGTTCTTC. Translation gives CASSVAGTSGANEQFF.

This clone showed up just once. The J gene is TRBJ2-2, the V gene TRBV7-9; D uncertain. This CDR3 is built from 14 residues. The germline gives CDR1 SEHNR, CDR2 FQNEAQ (reference sequence). Trimming took off 3 bases at V and 1 base at J, with 6 bases between the two ends. CDR3 region: CASSLGKNTGELFF. The CDR3 coding sequence is TGTGCCAGCAGCTTGGGCAAGAACACCGGGGAGCTGTTTTTT.

CDR3 in DNA: TGTGCCACCAGCAGAGAGGGCACCCGGGGGAATGAGCAGTTCTTC. This encodes CATSREGTRGNEQFF. This chain links TRBV15 with TRBJ2-1; possibly TRBD2 for D (6 bases). Trimming took off 0 bases at V and 7 bases at J, with 13 bases between the two ends. Germline CDR1 is LNHNV and CDR2 is YYDKDF (reference sequence). The CDR3 extends over 15 amino acids.

The gene calls are TRBV6-6 and TRBJ2-2; tentatively, D is TRBD1 (6 bases). The germline V gene has CDR1 MNHNY and CDR2 SVGAGI (reference sequence). The CDR3 runs 14 residues. Trimming stripped 4 bases from V and 6 bases from J, with 12 bases between. In DNA, the CDR3 is TGTGCCAGCAGTTCCTCACCAGGGGCCGGGGAGCTGTTTTTT. Protein sequence: CASSSSPGAGELFF.

This sequence joins TRBV27 and TRBJ2-7; TRBD2 is a possible D gene (6 bases). Germline V CDR1 and CDR2: MNHEY, SMNVEV (reference sequence). Trimming stripped 8 bases from V and 6 bases from J, with 26 bases between. The CDR3 is 16 residues long. CDR3 protein: CASPGTRGFCFCEQYF. The CDR3 bases are TGTGCCAGCCCCGGGACGCGGGGTTTTTGCTTCTGCGAGCAGTACTTC.

The V call is TRBV15, the J call TRBJ1-6; 7 bases fit TRBD1. CDR1 LNHNV and CDR2 YYDKDF come from the germline V gene (reference sequence). V dropped 6 bases and J dropped 10; count of bases not matched to a gene: 9. The CDR3 is made up of 14 amino acids. The CDR3 spells CATRDRTGGSPLHF. CDR3 coding DNA: TGTGCCACCAGGGACAGGACAGGTGGATCACCCCTCCACTTT.

This clone was counted a few times. The chain employs TRBV19 and TRBJ2-6; 8 nucleotides line up with TRBD1. Unmatched junction bases numbered 9, after V lost 6 bases and J lost 2 bases. CDR1 and CDR2 from the germline V gene are LNHDA and SQIVND (reference sequence). The CDR3 is 17 amino acids. The CDR3 bases are TGTGCCAGTAGATGGGGGCAGGGGGCTGCTGGGGCCAACGTCCTGACTTTC. Translating it yields CASRWGQGAAGANVLTF. The entire variable domain, with the rest obtained from reference TRBV19 and TRBJ2-6, is as follows: DGGITQSPKYLFRKEGQNVTLSCEQNLNHDAMYWYRQDPGQGLRLIYYSQIVNDFQKGDIAEGYSVSREKKESFPLTVTSAQKNPTAFYLCASRWGQGAAGANVLTFGAGSRLTVL.

The table lists this clone with a count of one. This rearrangement joins TRBV18 to TRBJ2-2; the match to TRBD1 covers 8 bases. This CDR3 is 16 amino acids long. Germline V gene sequence: CDR1 KGHSH, CDR2 LQKENI. V lost 6 bases and J lost 6; bases outside the gene matches: 12. CDR3 coding DNA: TGTGCCAGCTCGCCTAAGGGACAGGAAAAGCCCGGGGAGCTGTTTTTT. Residues: CASSPKGQEKPGELFF.

The genes are TRBV30 and TRBJ2-2; perhaps TRBD1 as D (5 bases). Trimming shortened V by 3 bases and J by 4 bases, and 12 bases separated the two germline ends. CDR1 is GTSNPN and CDR2 is SVGIG in the germline V gene (reference sequence). The CDR3 has 14 residues. CDR3: CAWRLQGGTGELFF. Written as DNA, the CDR3 is TGTGCCTGGAGACTGCAGGGCGGCACCGGGGAGCTGTTTTTT.